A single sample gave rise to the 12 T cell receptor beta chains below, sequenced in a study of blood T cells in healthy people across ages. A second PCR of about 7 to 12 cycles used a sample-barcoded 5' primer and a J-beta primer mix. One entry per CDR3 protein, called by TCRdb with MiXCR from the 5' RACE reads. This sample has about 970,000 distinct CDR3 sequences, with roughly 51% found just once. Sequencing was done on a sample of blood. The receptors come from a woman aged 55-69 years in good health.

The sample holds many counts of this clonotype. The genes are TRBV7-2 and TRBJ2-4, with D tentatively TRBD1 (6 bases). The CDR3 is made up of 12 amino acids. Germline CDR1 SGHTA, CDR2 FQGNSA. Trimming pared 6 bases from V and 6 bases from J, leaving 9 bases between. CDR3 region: CASSSRGNIQYF. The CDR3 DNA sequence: TGTGCCAGCAGTTCCAGGGGAAACATTCAGTACTTC.

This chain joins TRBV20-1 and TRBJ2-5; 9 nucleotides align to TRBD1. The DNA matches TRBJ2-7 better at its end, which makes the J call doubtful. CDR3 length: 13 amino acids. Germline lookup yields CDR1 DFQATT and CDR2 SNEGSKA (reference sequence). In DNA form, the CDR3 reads TGCAGTGTCCCCGGGACAGGGTGGAGCGAGCAGTACTTC. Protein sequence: CSVPGTGWSEQYF.

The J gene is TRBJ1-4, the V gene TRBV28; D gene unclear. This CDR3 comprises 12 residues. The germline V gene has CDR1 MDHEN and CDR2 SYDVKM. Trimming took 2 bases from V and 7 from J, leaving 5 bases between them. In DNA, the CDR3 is TGTGCCAGCAGTTTAACCGCTGAAAAACTGTTTTTT. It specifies CASSLTAEKLFF.

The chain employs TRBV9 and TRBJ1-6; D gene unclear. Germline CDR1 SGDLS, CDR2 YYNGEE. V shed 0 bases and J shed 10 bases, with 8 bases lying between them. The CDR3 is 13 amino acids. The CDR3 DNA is TGTGCCAGCAGCGTAGAAGGGTACTCACCCCTCCACTTT. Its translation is CASSVEGYSPLHF.

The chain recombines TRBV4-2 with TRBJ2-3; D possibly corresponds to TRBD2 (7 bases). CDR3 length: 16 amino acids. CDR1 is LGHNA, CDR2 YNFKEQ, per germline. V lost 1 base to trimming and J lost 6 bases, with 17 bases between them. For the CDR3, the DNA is TGTGCCAGCAGCCAAGGTGGGGGGCGGGGGAGCGATACGCAGTATTTT. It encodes CASSQGGGRGSDTQYF.

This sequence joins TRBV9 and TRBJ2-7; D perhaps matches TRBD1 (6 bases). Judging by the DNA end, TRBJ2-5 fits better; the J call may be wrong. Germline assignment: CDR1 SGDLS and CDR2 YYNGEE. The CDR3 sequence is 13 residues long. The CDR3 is CASSATGTETQYF. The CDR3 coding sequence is TGTGCCAGCAGCGCTACAGGGACAGAGACCCAGTACTTC.

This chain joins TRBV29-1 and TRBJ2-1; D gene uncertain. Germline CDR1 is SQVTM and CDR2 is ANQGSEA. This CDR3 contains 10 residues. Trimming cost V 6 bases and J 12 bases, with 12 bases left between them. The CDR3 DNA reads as TGCAGCGTAGTAACCATATTGCAGTTCTTC. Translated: CSVVTILQFF.

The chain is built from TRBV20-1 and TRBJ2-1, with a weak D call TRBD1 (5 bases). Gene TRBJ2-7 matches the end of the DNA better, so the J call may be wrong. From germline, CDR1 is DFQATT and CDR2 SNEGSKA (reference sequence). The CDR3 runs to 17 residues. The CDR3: CSARAPTQGGSYNEQYF. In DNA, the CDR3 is TGCAGTGCTAGGGCCCCGACTCAGGGCGGCTCCTACAATGAGCAGTACTTC.

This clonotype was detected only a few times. The CDR3 sequence: CASSLAGVASSTDTQYF. The CDR3 DNA is TGTGCCAGCAGCTTAGCTGGAGTAGCTTCTAGCACAGATACGCAGTATTTT. The chain joins TRBV7-9 to TRBJ2-3; the D is unclear. The CDR3 spans 17 residues. The germline CDR1 and CDR2 sequences are SEHNR and FQNEAQ (reference sequence). Trimming stripped 0 bases from V and 0 bases from J, with 13 bases between.

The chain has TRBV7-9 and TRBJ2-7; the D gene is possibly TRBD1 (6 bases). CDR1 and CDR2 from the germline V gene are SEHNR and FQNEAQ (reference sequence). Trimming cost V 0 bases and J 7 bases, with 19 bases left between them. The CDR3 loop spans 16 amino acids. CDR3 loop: CASSLASSGRGREQYF. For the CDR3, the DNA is TGTGCCAGCAGCTTAGCCAGTTCGGGCAGGGGTCGGGAGCAGTACTTC.

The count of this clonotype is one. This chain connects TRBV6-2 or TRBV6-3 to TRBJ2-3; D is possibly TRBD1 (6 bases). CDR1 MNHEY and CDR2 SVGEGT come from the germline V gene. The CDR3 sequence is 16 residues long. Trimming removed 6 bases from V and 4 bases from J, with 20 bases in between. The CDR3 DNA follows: TGTGCCAGCAGACGAGACGGACAGCCCCAATCAGATACGCAGTATTTT. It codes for CASRRDGQPQSDTQYF.

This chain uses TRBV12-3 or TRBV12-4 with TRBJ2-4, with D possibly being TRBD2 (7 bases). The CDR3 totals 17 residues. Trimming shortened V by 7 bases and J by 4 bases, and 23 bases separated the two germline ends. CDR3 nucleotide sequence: TGTGCCAGCACCAGAGGGGGGGCAGGAGGGGCAAAAAACATTCAGTACTTC. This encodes CASTRGGAGGAKNIQYF.